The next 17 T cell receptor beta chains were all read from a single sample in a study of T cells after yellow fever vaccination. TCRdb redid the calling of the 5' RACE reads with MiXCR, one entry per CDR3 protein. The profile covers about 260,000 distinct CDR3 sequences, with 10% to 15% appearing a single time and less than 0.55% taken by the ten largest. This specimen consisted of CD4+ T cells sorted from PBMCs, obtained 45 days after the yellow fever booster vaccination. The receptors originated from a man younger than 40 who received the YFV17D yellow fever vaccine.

CDR3 sequence (DNA): TGTGCCAGCAGTTACTCGGACAGTTCTCTAGGCGAGCAGTACTTC. Residues: CASSYSDSSLGEQYF. The chain couples TRBV6-2 or TRBV6-3 to TRBJ2-7, with D possibly matching TRBD1 (6 bases). The CDR3 consists of 15 residues. The ends were cut back, 0 bases at V and 6 bases at J, with 15 bases in the middle. Germline CDR1 and CDR2: MNHEY and SVGEGT.

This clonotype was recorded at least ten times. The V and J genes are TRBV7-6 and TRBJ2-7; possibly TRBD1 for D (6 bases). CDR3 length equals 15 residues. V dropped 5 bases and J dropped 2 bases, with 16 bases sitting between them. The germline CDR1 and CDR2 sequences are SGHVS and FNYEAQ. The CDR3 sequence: CASSPETTGTYEQYF. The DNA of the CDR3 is TGTGCCAGCAGCCCAGAAACAACAGGGACCTACGAGCAGTACTTC.

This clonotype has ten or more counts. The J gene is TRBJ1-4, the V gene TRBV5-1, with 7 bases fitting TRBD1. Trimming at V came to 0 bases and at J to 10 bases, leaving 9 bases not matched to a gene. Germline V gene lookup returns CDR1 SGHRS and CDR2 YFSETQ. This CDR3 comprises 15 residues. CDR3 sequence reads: CASSLEGQPVGKLFF. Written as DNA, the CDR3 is TGCGCCAGCAGCTTGGAGGGACAGCCTGTTGGAAAACTGTTTTTT.

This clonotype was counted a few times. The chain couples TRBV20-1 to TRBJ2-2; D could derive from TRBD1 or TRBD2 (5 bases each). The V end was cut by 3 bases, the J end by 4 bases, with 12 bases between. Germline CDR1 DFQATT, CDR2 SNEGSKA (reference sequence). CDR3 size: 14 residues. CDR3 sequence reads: CSASLGTSTGELFF. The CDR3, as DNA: TGCAGTGCTAGTCTCGGGACGAGCACCGGGGAGCTGTTTTTT.

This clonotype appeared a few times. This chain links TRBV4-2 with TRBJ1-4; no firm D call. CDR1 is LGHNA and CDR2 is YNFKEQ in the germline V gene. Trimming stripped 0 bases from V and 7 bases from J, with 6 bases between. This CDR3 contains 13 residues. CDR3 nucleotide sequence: TGTGCCAGCAGCCAAGACTTGGGTGAAAAACTGTTTTTT. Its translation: CASSQDLGEKLFF.

CDR3 residues: CSARGTSGRESYEQYF. As DNA, the CDR3 is TGCAGTGCTAGAGGGACTAGCGGGAGAGAGTCCTACGAGCAGTACTTC. The V call is TRBV20-1, the J call TRBJ2-7; 13 bases match TRBD2. CDR3 length: 16 amino acids. CDR1 is DFQATT, CDR2 SNEGSKA, per germline (reference sequence). With V trimmed by 1 base and J by 1 base, 4 bases remained unmatched.

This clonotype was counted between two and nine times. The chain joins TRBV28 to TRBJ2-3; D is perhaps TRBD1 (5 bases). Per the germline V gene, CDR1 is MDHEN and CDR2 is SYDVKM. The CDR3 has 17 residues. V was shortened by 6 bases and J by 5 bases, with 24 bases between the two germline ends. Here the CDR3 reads CASRPGRYRPPGDTQYF. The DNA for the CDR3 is TGTGCCAGCAGGCCCGGGCGGTACAGGCCTCCAGGAGATACGCAGTATTTT.

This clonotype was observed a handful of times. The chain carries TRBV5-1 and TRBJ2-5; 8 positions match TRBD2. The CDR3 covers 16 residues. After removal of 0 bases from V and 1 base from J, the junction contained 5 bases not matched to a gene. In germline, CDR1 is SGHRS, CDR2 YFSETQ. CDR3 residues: CASSLGQRGPQETQYF. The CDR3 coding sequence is TGCGCCAGCAGCTTGGGCCAGCGGGGGCCCCAAGAGACCCAGTACTTC.

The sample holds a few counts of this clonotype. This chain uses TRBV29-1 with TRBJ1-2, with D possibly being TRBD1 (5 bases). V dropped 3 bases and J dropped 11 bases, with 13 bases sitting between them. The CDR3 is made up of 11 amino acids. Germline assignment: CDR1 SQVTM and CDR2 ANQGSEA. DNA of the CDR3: TGCAGCGTTGATGATGGGGCCCCTTACACCTTC. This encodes CSVDDGAPYTF.

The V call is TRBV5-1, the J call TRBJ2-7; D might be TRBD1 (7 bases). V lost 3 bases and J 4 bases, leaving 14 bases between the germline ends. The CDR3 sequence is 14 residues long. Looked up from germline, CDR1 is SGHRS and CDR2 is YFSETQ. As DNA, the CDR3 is TGCGCCAGCAGCTCGACAGGGAGGAGTTACGAGCAGTACTTC. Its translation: CASSSTGRSYEQYF.

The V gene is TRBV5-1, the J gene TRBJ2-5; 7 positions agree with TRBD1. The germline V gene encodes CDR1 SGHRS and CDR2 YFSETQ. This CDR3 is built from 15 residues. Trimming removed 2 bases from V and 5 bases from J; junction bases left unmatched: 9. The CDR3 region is CASSLKTGPGETQYF. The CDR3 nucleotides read TGCGCCAGCAGCTTAAAGACAGGGCCAGGGGAGACCCAGTACTTC.

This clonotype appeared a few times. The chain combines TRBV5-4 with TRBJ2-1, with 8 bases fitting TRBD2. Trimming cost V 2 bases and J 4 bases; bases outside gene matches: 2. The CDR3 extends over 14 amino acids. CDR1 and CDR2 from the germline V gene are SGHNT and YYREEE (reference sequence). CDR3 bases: TGTGCCAGCAGCTTCGGACTAGCTTACAATGAGCAGTTCTTC. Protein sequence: CASSFGLAYNEQFF.

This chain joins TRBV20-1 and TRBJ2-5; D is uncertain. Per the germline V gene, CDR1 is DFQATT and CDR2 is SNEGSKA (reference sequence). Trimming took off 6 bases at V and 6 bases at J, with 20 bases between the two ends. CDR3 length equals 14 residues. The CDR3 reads CSASSTGPKKTQYF. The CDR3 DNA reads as TGCAGTGCCAGCTCGACCGGGCCTAAGAAGACCCAGTACTTC.

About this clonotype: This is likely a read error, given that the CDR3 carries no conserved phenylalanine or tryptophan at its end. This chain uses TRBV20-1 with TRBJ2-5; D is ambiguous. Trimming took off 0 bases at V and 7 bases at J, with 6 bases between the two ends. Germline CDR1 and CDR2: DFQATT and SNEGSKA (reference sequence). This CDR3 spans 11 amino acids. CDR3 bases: TGCAGTGCTAGAGATACGGGGACCCAGTACTGC. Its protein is CSARDTGTQYC.

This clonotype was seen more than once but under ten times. Here the CDR3 DNA reads TGCAGTGCCCAGAGAGCGGTGGGAACCGGGGAGCTGTTTTTT. This codes for CSAQRAVGTGELFF. V gene TRBV20-1 combines with J gene TRBJ2-2; TRBD2 might be the D (5 bases). CDR1 DFQATT and CDR2 SNEGSKA come from the germline V gene (reference sequence). This CDR3 is built from 14 residues. The V end was cut by 6 bases, the J end by 5 bases, with 16 bases between.

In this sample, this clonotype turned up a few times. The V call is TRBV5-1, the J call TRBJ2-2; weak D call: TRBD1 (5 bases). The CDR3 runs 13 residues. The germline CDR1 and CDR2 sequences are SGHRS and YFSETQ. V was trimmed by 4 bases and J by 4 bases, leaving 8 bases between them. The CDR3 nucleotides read TGCGCCAGCAGCCCAGGGTCCACCGGGGAGCTGTTTTTT. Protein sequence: CASSPGSTGELFF.

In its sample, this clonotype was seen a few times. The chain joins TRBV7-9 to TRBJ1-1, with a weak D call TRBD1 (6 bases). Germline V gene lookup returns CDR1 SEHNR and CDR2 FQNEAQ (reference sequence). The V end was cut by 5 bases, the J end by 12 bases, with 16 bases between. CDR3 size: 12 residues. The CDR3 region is CASSITGARSFF. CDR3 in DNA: TGTGCCAGCAGCATCACGGGGGCAAGGTCTTTCTTT. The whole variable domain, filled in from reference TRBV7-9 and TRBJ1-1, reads DTGVSQNPRHKITKRGQNVTFRCDPISEHNRLYWYRQTLGQGPEFLTYFQNEAQLEKSRLLSDRFSAERPKGSFSTLEIQRTEQGDSAMYLCASSITGARSFFGQGTRLTVV.